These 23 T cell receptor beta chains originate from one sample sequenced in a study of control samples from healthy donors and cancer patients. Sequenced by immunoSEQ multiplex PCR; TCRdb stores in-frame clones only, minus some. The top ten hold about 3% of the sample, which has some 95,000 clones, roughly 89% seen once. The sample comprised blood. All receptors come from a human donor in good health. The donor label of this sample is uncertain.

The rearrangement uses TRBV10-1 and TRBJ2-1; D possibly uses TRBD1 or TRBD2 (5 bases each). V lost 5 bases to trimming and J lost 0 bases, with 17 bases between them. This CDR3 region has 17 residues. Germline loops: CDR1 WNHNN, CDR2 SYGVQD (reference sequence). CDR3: CASSPGPPMSSYNEQFF. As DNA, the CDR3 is TGCGCCAGCAGTCCGGGACCGCCAATGAGCTCCTACAATGAGCAGTTCTTC.

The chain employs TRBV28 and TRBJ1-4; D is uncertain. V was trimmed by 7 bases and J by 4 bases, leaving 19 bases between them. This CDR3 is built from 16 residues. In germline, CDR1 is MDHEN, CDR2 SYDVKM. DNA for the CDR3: TGTGCCAGCAACCCCGGAGGTGCCGGGGATAATGAAAAACTGTTTTTT. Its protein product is CASNPGGAGDNEKLFF.

The CDR3 bases are TGTGCCAGCAGCCGAGCCGGGTGGAGCTACGAGCAGTACTTC. It specifies CASSRAGWSYEQYF. The chain joins TRBV11-2 to TRBJ2-7; D is undetermined. Trimming pared 5 bases from V and 3 bases from J, leaving 14 bases between. The CDR3 contains 14 residues. CDR1 is SGHAT, CDR2 FQNNGV, per germline.

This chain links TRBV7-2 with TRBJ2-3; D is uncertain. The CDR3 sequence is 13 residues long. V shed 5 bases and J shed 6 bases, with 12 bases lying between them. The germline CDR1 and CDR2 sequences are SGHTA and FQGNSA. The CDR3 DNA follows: TGTGCCAGCAGCCCGAGTAGGTCCGATACGCAGTATTTT. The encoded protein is CASSPSRSDTQYF.

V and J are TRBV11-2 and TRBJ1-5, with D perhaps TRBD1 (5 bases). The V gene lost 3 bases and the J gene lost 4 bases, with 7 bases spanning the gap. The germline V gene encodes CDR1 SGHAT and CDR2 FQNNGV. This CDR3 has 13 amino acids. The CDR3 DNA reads TGTGCCAGCAGCTTGGGGGAAAATCAGCCCCAGCATTTT. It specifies CASSLGENQPQHF.

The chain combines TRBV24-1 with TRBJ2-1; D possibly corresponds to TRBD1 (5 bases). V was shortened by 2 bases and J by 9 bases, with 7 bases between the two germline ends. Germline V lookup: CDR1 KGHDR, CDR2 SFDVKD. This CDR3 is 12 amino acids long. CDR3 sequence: CATSDSGIEQFF. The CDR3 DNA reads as TGTGCCACCAGTGATTCAGGGATTGAGCAGTTCTTC.

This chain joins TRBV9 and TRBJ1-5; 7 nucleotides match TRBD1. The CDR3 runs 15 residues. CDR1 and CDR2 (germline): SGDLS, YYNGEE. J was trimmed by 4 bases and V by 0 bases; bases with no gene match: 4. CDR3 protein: CASSVDGQVNQPQHF. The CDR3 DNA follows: TGTGCCAGCAGCGTAGATGGACAGGTTAATCAGCCCCAGCATTTT. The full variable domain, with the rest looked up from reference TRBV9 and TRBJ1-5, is DSGVTQTPKHLITATGQRVTLRCSPRSGDLSVYWYQQSLDQGLQFLIQYYNGEERAKGNILERFSAQQFPDLHSELNLSSLELGDSALYFCASSVDGQVNQPQHFGDGTRLSIL.

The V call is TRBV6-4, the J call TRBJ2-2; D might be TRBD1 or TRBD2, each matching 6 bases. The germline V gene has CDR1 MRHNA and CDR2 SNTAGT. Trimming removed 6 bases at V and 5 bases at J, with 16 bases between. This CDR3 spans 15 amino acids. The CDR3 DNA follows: TGTGCCAGCAGCATGGAGGGGGTACAAACCGGGGAGCTGTTTTTT. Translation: CASSMEGVQTGELFF.

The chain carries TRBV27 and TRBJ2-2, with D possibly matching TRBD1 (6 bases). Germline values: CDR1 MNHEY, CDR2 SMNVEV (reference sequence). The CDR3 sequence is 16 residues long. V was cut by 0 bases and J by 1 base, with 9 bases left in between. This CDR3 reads CASSLSLGQNTGELFF. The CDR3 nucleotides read TGTGCCAGCAGTTTATCGTTGGGACAGAACACCGGGGAGCTGTTTTTT.

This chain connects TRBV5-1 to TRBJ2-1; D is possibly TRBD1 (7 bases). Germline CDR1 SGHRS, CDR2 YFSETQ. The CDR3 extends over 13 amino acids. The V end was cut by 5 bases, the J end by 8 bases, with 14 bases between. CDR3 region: CASRRDSSHEQFF. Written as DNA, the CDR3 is TGCGCCAGCAGGCGGGACAGTAGTCATGAGCAGTTCTTC.

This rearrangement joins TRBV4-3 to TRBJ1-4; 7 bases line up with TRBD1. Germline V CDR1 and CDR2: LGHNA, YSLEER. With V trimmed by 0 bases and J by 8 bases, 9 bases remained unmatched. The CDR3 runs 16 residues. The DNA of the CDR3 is TGCGCCAGCAGCCAAGATGCCCCAGGGGGGAGCGAAAAACTGTTTTTT. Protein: CASSQDAPGGSEKLFF.

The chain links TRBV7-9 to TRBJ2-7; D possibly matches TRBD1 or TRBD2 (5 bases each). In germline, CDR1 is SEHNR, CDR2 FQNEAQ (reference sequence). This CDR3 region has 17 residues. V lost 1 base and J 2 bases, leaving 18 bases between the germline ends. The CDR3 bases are TGTGCCAGCAGCTTAGGGGGGACGGGTTTGGTGGCCTACGAGCAGTACGTC. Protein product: CASSLGGTGLVAYEQYV.

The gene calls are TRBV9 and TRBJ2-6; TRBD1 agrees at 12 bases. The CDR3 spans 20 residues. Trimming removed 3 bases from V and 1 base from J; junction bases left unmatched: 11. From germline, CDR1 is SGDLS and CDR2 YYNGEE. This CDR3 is CASSAPGQGAPQSGANVLTF. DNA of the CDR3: TGTGCCAGCAGCGCGCCGGGACAGGGGGCGCCTCAGTCTGGGGCCAACGTCCTGACTTTC.

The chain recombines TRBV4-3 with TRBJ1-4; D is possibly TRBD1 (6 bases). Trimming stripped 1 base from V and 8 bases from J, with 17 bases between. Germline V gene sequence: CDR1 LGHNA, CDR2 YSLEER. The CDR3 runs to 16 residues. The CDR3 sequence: CASSQGREGVGEKLFF. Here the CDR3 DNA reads TGCGCCAGCAGCCAAGGGCGGGAGGGGGTTGGGGAAAAACTGTTTTTT.

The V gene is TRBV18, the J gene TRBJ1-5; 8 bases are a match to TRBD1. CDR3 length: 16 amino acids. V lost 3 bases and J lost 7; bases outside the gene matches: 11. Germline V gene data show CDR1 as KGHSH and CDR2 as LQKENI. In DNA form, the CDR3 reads TGTGCCAGCTCACCGCCGACAGGGGCCCTGTCACAGCCCCAGCATTTT. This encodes CASSPPTGALSQPQHF.

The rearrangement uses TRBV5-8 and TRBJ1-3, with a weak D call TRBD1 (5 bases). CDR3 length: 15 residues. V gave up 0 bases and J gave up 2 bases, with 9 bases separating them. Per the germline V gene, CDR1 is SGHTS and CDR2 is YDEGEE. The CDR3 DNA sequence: TGTGCCAGCAGCTTGGTTGGGGGAGCTGGAAACACCATATATTTT. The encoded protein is CASSLVGGAGNTIYF. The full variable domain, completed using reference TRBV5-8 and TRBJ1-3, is EAGVTQSPTHLIKTRGQQATLRCSPISGHTSVYWYQQALGLGLQFLLWYDEGEERNRGNFPPRFSGRQFPNYSSELNVNALELEDSALYLCASSLVGGAGNTIYFGEGSWLTVV.

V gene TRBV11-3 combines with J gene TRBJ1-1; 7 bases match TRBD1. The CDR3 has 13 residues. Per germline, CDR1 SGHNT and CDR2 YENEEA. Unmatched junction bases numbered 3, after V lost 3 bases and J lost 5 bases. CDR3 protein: CASSFQGGTEAFF. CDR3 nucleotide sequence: TGTGCCAGCAGCTTCCAGGGGGGGACTGAAGCTTTCTTT.

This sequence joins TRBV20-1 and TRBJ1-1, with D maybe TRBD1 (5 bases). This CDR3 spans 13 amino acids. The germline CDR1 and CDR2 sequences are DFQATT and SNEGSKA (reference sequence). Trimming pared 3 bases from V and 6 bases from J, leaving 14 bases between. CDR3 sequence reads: CSASAGHPPEAFF. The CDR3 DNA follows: TGCAGTGCTAGTGCAGGACACCCACCTGAAGCTTTCTTT.

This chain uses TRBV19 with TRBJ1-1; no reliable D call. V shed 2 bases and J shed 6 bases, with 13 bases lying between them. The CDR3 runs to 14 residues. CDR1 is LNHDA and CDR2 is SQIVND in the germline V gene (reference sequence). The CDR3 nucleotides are TGTGCCAGTAGTATATCTGGGGTAGGCTCTGAAGCTTTCTTT. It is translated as CASSISGVGSEAFF.

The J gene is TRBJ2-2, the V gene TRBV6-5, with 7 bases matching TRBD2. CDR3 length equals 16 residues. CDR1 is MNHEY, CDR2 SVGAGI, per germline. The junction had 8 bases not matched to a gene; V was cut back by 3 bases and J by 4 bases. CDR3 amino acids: CASSYRSGASTGELFF. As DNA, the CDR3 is TGTGCCAGCAGTTATAGGAGCGGGGCTTCCACCGGGGAGCTGTTTTTT.

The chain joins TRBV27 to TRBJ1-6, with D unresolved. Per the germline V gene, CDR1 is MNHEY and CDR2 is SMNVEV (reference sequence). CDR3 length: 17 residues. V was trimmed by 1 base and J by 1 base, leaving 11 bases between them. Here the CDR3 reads CASSLYPGESYNSPLHF. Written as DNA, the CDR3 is TGTGCCAGCAGTTTATACCCAGGTGAATCCTATAATTCACCCCTCCACTTT.

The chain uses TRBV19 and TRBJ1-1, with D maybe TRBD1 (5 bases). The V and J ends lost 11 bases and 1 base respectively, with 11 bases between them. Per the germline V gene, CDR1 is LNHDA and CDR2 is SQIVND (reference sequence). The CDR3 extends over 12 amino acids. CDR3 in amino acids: CASRGGNTEAFF. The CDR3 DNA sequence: TGTGCCTCCCGGGGGGGGAACACTGAAGCTTTCTTT.

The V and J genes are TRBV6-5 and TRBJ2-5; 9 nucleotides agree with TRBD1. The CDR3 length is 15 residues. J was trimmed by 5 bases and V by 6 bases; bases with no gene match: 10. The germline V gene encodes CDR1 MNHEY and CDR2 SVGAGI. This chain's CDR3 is CASSSNRGQVETQYF. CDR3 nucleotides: TGTGCCAGCAGCTCAAACAGGGGGCAGGTGGAGACCCAGTACTTC.